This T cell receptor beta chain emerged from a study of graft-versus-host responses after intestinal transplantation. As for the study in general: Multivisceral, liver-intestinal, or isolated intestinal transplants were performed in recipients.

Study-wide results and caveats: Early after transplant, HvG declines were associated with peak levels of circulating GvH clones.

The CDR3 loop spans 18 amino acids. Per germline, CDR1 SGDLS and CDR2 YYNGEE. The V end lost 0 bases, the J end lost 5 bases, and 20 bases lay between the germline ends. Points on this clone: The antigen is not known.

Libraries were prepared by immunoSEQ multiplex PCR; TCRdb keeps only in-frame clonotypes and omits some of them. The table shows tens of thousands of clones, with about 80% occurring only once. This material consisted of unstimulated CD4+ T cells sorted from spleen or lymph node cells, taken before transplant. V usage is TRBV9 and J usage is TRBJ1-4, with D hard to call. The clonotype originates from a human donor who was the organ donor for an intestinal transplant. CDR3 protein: CASSVEAPPSFGNEKLFF. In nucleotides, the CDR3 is TGTGCCAGCAGCGTAGAGGCCCCACCTTCGTTCGGGAATGAAAAACTGTTTTTT.